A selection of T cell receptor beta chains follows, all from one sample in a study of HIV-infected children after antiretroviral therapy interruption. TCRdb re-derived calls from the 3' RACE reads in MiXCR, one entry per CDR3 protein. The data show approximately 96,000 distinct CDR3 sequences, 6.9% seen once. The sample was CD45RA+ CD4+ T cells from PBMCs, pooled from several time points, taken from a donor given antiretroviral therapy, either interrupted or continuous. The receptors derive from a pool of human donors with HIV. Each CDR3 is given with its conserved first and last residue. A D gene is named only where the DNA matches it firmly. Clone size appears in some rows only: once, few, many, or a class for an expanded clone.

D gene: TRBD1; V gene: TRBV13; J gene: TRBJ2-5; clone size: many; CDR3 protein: CASSLQGVQDTQYF; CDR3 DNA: TGTGCCAGCTCTCTACAGGGGGTCCAAGACACCCAGTACTTT
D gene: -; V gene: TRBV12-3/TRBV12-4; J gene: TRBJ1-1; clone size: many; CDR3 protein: CASSFPGGTEAFF; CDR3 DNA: TGTGCCAGCAGTTTTCCGGGTGGCACTGAAGCTTTCTTT
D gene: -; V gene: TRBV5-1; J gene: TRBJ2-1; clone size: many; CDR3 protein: CASAPGRYNEQFF; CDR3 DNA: TGCGCCAGCGCGCCGGGCAGGTACAATGAGCAGTTCTTC
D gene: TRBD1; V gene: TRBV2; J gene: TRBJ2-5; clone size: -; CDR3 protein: CASSSYDPRDRAESQYF; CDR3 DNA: TGTGCCAGCAGTAGTTACGACCCCCGGGACAGGGCGGAATCCCAGTACTTC
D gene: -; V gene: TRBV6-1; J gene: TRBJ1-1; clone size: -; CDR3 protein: CASSEAAGAEAFF; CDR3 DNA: TGTGCCAGCAGTGAAGCCGCGGGCGCTGAAGCTTTCTTT
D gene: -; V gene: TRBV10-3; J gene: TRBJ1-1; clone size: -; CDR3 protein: CAISESTGGPLAFF; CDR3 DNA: TGTGCCATCAGTGAGTCGACTGGGGGGCCCCTGGCTTTCTTT
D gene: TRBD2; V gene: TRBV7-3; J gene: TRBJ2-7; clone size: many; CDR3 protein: CASSSTSGVIGEQYF; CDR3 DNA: TGTGCCAGCAGCTCGACTAGCGGGGTAATTGGGGAGCAGTACTTC
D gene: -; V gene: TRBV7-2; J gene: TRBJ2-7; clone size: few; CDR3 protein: CASGKGRNYEQYF; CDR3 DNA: TGTGCCAGTGGAAAAGGACGGAACTACGAGCAGTACTTC
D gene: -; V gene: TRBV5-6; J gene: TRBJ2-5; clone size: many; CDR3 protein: CASSLVVKARTQETQYF; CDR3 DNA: TGTGCCAGCAGCTTGGTGGTGAAGGCCAGAACCCAAGAGACCCAGTACTTC
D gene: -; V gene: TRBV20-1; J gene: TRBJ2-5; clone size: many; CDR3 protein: CSAMYPLGRRGTQYF; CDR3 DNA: TGCAGTGCTATGTACCCCTTGGGACGGAGGGGGACCCAGTACTTC
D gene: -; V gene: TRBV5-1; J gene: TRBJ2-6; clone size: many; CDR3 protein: CASSVGSGANVLTF; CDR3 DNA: TGCGCCAGCAGCGTAGGCTCTGGGGCCAACGTCCTGACTTTC
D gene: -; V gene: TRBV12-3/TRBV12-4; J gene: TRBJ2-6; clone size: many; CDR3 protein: CASSSGESGANVLTF; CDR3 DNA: TGTGCCAGCAGTTCCGGAGAGTCTGGGGCCAACGTCCTGACTTTC
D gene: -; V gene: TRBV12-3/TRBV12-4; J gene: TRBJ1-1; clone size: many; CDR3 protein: CASSGDPNTEAFF; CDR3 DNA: TGTGCCAGCAGTGGCGACCCGAACACTGAAGCTTTCTTT
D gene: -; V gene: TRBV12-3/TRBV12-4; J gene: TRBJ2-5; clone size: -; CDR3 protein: CASLRRETQYF; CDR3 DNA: TGTGCCAGTTTACGTCGAGAGACCCAGTACTTC
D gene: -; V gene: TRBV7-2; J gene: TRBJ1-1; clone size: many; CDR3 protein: CASSLYIAEAFF; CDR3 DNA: TGTGCCAGCAGCTTATATATCGCTGAAGCTTTCTTT
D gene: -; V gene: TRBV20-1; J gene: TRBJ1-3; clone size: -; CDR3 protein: CSAPNPLALSGNTIYF; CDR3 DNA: TGCAGTGCTCCCAACCCCTTGGCCCTCTCTGGAAACACCATATATTTT
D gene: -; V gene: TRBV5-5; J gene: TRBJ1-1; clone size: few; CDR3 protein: CASSLEAWGAFF; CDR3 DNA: TGTGCCAGCAGCTTGGAGGCTTGGGGTGCTTTCTTT
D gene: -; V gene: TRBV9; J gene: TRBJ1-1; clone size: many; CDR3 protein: CASSVQSMNTEAFF; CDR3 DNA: TGTGCCAGCAGCGTGCAAAGCATGAACACTGAAGCTTTCTTT
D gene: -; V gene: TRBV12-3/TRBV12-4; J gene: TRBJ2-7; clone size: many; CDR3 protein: CASSLRGTSYEQYF; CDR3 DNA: TGTGCCAGCAGTTTACGGGGTACGTCCTACGAGCAGTACTTC
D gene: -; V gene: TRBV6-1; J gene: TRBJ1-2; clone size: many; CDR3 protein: CASSEVPRLDGYTF; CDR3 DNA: TGTGCCAGCAGTGAAGTTCCGAGGTTGGATGGCTACACCTTC
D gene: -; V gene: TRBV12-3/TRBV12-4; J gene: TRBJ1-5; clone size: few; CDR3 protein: CASSSTGDNQPQHF; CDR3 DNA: TGTGCCAGCAGCTCCACAGGAGACAATCAGCCCCAGCATTTT
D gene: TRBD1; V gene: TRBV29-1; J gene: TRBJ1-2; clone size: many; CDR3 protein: CSVGQGVGDGYTF; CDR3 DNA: TGCAGCGTTGGTCAGGGGGTAGGTGACGGCTACACCTTC
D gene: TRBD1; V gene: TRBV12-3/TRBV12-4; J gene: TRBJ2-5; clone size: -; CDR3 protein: CASKTGTGKETQYF; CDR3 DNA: TGTGCCAGCAAAACCGGGACAGGGAAAGAGACCCAGTACTTC
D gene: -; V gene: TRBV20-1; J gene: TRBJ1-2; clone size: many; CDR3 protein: CSVTPPGGYTF; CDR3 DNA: TGCAGTGTTACTCCCCCGGGGGGCTACACCTTC
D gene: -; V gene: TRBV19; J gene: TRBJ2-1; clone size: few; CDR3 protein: CASSIVRSAIEQFF; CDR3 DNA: TGTGCCAGTAGTATAGTAAGATCCGCCATCGAGCAGTTCTTC
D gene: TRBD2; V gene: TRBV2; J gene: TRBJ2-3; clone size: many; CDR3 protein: CASSEAGRPRGADTQYF; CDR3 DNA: TGTGCCAGCAGTGAAGCGGGGAGACCCCGGGGGGCAGATACGCAGTATTTT
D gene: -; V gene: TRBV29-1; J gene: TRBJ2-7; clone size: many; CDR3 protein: CSVQTDGYEQYF; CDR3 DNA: TGCAGCGTACAGACGGACGGCTACGAGCAGTACTTC
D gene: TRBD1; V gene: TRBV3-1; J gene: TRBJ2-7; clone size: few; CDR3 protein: CASSPTGQGGYEQYF; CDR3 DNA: TGTGCCAGCAGCCCAACGGGACAGGGAGGCTACGAGCAGTACTTC
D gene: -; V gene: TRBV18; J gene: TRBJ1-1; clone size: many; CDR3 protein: CASSPQRAGNTEAFF; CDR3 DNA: TGTGCCAGCTCACCACAGCGGGCAGGGAACACTGAAGCTTTCTTT
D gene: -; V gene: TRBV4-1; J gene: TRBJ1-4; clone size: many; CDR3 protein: CASSRSERTQNEKLFF; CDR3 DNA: TGCGCCAGCAGCCGATCCGAACGGACTCAAAATGAAAAACTGTTTTTT
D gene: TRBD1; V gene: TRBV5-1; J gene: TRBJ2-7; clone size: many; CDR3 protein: CASSVPGTGGYEQYF; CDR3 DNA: TGCGCCAGCAGCGTACCCGGGACAGGGGGCTACGAGCAGTACTTC
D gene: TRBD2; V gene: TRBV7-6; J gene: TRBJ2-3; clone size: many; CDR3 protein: CASSVGGVSSDTQYF; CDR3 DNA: TGTGCCAGCAGCGTTGGGGGGGTATCTTCAGATACGCAGTATTTT
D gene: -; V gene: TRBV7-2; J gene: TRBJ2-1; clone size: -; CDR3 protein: CASSQESESSYNEQFF; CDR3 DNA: TGTGCCAGCAGCCAAGAAAGTGAGAGCTCCTACAATGAGCAGTTCTTC
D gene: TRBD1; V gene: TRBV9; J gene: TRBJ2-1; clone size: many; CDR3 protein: CASSFAGTGNNEQFF; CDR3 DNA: TGTGCCAGCAGCTTCGCCGGGACAGGGAACAATGAGCAGTTCTTC
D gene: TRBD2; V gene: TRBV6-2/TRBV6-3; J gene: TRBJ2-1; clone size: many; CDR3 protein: CASRPGLAGGPPRGNEQFF; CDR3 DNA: TGTGCCAGCAGGCCCGGACTAGCGGGAGGGCCCCCTCGGGGCAATGAGCAGTTCTTC
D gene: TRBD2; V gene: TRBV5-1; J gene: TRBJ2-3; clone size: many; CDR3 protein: CASSLTGTSGSSTDTQYF; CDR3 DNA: TGCGCCAGCAGCTTGACCGGGACTAGCGGATCTAGCACAGATACGCAGTATTTT
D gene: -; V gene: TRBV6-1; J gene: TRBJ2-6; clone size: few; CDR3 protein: CASSGGSGANVLTF; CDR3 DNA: TGTGCCAGCAGTGGGGGCTCTGGGGCCAACGTCCTGACTTTC
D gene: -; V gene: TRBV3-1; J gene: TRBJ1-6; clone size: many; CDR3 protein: CASSRKGDYNSPLHF; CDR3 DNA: TGTGCCAGCAGCCGGAAGGGGGACTATAATTCACCCCTCCACTTT
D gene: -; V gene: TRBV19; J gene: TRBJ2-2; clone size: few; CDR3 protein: CASSGVIINTGELFF; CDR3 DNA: TGTGCCAGTAGTGGGGTGATTATTAACACCGGGGAGCTGTTTTTT
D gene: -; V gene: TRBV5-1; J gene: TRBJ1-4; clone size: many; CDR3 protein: CASSPGGITNEKLFF; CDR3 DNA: TGCGCCAGCAGCCCGGGCGGGATAACTAATGAAAAACTGTTTTTT
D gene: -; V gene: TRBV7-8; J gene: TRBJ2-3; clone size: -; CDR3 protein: CASSPQGLTDTQYF; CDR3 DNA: TGTGCCAGCAGCCCCCAGGGGCTCACAGATACGCAGTATTTT
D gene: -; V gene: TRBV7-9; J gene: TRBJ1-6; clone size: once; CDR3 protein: CASSSAGARNSPLHF; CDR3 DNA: TGTGCCAGCAGCTCCGCAGGGGCGCGAAATTCACCCCTCCACTTT
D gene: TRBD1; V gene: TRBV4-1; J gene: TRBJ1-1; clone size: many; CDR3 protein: CASTRDRGNTEAFF; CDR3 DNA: TGCGCCAGCACCCGTGACAGGGGGAACACTGAAGCTTTCTTT
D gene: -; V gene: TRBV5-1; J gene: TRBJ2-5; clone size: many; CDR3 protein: CASSPDIQETQYF; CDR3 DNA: TGCGCCAGCAGCCCAGACATCCAAGAGACCCAGTACTTC
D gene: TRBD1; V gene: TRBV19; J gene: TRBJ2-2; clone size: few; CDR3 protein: CAILDRGSSTGELFF; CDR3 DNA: TGTGCCATTTTAGACAGGGGTTCGAGCACCGGGGAGCTGTTTTTT
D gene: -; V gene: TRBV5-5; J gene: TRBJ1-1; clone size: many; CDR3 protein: CASSLAVSLTEAFF; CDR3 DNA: TGTGCCAGCAGCCTGGCGGTGAGTCTCACTGAAGCTTTCTTT
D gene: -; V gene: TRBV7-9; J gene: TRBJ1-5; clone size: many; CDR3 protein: CASSFGQQPQHF; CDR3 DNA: TGTGCCAGCAGCTTCGGACAGCAGCCCCAGCATTTT
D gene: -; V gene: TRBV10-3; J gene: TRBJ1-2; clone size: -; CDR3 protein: CAISEPIRPGGYTF; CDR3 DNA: TGTGCCATCAGTGAGCCCATTCGCCCTGGGGGCTACACCTTC
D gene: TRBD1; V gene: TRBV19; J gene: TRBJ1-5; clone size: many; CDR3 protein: CASRPRGRLGPQHF; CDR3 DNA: TGTGCCAGTAGGCCCAGGGGGCGATTGGGGCCCCAGCATTTT
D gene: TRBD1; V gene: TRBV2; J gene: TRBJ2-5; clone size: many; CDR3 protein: CASSAGGGGQETQYF; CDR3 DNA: TGTGCCAGCAGTGCAGGGGGCGGCGGGCAAGAGACCCAGTACTTC
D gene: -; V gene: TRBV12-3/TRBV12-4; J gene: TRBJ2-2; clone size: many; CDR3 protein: CASSLALPSSSGELFF; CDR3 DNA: TGTGCCAGCAGTTTAGCGCTGCCTAGCTCAAGCGGGGAGCTGTTTTTT